One sample yielded the 28 T cell receptor beta chains listed below, sequenced in a study of cytomegalovirus exposure and HLA in healthy donors. PCR employed 60 Vbeta and 13 Jbeta primers. Data came from immunoSEQ multiplex PCR; TCRdb stores just in-frame clones and leaves some out. The profile covers about 86,000 clones, with 70% to 80% appearing a single time and approximately 7.8% taken by the ten largest. The material sequenced was PBMCs. Receptors were obtained from a man in his sixties in good health and CMV-seronegative.

This clone appeared once. V gene TRBV30 combines with J gene TRBJ2-7; unclear D gene. CDR3 length: 11 residues. Germline CDR1 and CDR2: GTSNPN and SVGIG (reference sequence). The V end lost 5 bases, the J end lost 1 base, and 6 bases lay between the germline ends. The CDR3 bases are TGTGCCTGGGAGCGTTCCTACGAGCAGTACTTC. It codes for CAWERSYEQYF.

The chain carries TRBV6-1 and TRBJ1-5, with TRBD1 as a possible D gene (5 bases). The germline V gene encodes CDR1 MNHNS and CDR2 SASEGT. V was pared by 0 bases and J by 4 bases, with 7 bases between. This CDR3 has 14 residues. DNA for the CDR3: TGTGCCAGCAGTGAAGCCGGGGGAAATCAGCCCCAGCATTTT. Encoded protein: CASSEAGGNQPQHF.

This chain links TRBV9 with TRBJ2-7; 14 bases map to TRBD2. J lost 8 bases, V lost 2 bases, and 6 bases had no gene match. CDR3 length: 15 residues. Per the germline V gene, CDR1 is SGDLS and CDR2 is YYNGEE. The CDR3 nucleotides are TGTGCCAGCAGCGTCGGGACTAGCGGGAGTGGGCAGCAGTACTTC. Protein product: CASSVGTSGSGQQYF.

In its sample, this clone was seen once. The genes are TRBV30 and TRBJ2-5; D ambiguous. The CDR3 is 13 residues long. Germline CDR1 and CDR2: GTSNPN and SVGIG (reference sequence). Trimming cost V 2 bases and J 4 bases, with 11 bases left between them. CDR3 coding DNA: TGTGCCTGGAGTCCGCGACACTTAGAGACCCAGTACTTC. Translation: CAWSPRHLETQYF. The whole variable domain, remainder taken from reference TRBV30 and TRBJ2-5, is SQTIHQWPATLVQPVGSPLSLECTVEGTSNPNLYWYRQAAGRGLQLLFYSVGIGQISSEVPQNLSASRPQDRQFILSSKKLLLSDSGFYLCAWSPRHLETQYFGPGTRLLVL.

The rearrangement uses TRBV9 and TRBJ2-5; tentatively, D is TRBD1 (5 bases). The V gene's germline CDR1 is SGDLS and CDR2 YYNGEE. The V end lost 0 bases, the J end lost 4 bases, and 10 bases lay between the germline ends. The CDR3 contains 14 residues. DNA for the CDR3: TGTGCCAGCAGCGTAGATCAGGGCCGAGAGACCCAGTACTTC. This codes for CASSVDQGRETQYF.

The V gene is TRBV9, the J gene TRBJ1-5; D possibly corresponds to TRBD1 (6 bases). The CDR3 is made up of 13 amino acids. V lost 2 bases and J 12 bases, leaving 15 bases between the germline ends. Germline V gives CDR1 SGDLS, CDR2 YYNGEE. CDR3 in amino acids: CASSVSKTGNQHF. The DNA for the CDR3 is TGTGCCAGCAGCGTGAGTAAGACAGGCAACCAGCATTTT.

This chain joins TRBV19 and TRBJ2-7, with 11 bases aligning to TRBD2. J gave up 3 bases and V 4 bases, and 8 bases lay outside the gene matches. Germline assignment: CDR1 LNHDA and CDR2 SQIVND (reference sequence). The CDR3 covers 16 residues. The CDR3 coding sequence is TGTGCCAGTAGTACCCTTACCGGGACTAGCGGCTACGAGCAGTACTTC. It translates to CASSTLTGTSGYEQYF.

The CDR3 bases are TGTGCCAGCAGTTACTACGGGACTAGCCAAGAGACCCAGTACTTC. Its protein product is CASSYYGTSQETQYF. The chain couples TRBV6-5 to TRBJ2-5; 8 bases are a match to TRBD2. Germline loops: CDR1 MNHEY, CDR2 SVGAGI. This CDR3 is built from 15 residues. V gave up 1 base and J gave up 1 base; unmatched junction bases: 2.

The gene calls are TRBV6-1 and TRBJ1-2; D is uncertain. The ends were cut back, 8 bases at V and 2 bases at J, with 9 bases in the middle. The CDR3 is 12 amino acids. Germline CDR1 reads MNHNS; CDR2 reads SASEGT. CDR3 region: CASEEVNYGYTF. In nucleotides, the CDR3 is TGTGCCAGCGAGGAGGTGAACTATGGCTACACCTTC.

The chain employs TRBV4-1 and TRBJ1-5; D ambiguous. Germline lookup yields CDR1 MGHRA and CDR2 YSYEKL. The CDR3 sequence is 13 residues long. Trimming stripped 1 base from V and 2 bases from J, with 3 bases between. The chain's CDR3 is CASSQAGNQPQHF. The CDR3, as DNA: TGCGCCAGCAGCCAAGCTGGCAATCAGCCCCAGCATTTT.

This chain links TRBV6-5 with TRBJ2-7, with 11 positions matching TRBD2. V was pared by 6 bases and J by 6 bases, with 7 bases of the junction left unmatched. The CDR3 length is 14 residues. The V gene's germline CDR1 is MNHEY and CDR2 SVGAGI. CDR3 sequence (DNA): TGTGCCAGCAGCCCGGGGACTAGCGGACTCGAGCAGTACTTC. Protein sequence: CASSPGTSGLEQYF.

The genes are TRBV11-2 and TRBJ2-7; possible D gene TRBD2, 5 bases. This CDR3 is built from 14 residues. Germline values: CDR1 SGHAT, CDR2 FQNNGV. Trimming removed 1 base from V and 6 bases from J, with 13 bases in between. The CDR3 DNA reads TGTGCCAGCAGCTTAGGTGGGAGTGCAAGCGAGCAGTACTTC. It codes for CASSLGGSASEQYF.

The chain is built from TRBV19 and TRBJ2-2, with 7 bases that match TRBD1. Looked up from germline, CDR1 is LNHDA and CDR2 is SQIVND (reference sequence). The CDR3 is 14 residues long. Germline trimming cut 4 bases from V and 5 bases from J; bases unmatched to any gene: 4. The CDR3 loop is CASSRTGTTGELFF. The DNA of the CDR3 is TGTGCCAGTAGTAGGACAGGTACAACCGGGGAGCTGTTTTTT. Together with reference TRBV19 and TRBJ2-2, the CDR3 gives the full variable domain: DGGITQSPKYLFRKEGQNVTLSCEQNLNHDAMYWYRQDPGQGLRLIYYSQIVNDFQKGDIAEGYSVSREKKESFPLTVTSAQKNPTAFYLCASSRTGTTGELFFGEGSRLTVL.

This clone was observed a single time. This chain links TRBV5-1 with TRBJ2-1; D is possibly TRBD2 (5 bases). Germline CDR1 and CDR2: SGHRS and YFSETQ. This CDR3 is built from 15 residues. Trimming cost V 3 bases and J 5 bases, with 15 bases left between them. This CDR3 reads CASSSLRSGDNEQFF. The CDR3 nucleotides are TGCGCCAGCAGCTCTCTTAGATCCGGGGACAATGAGCAGTTCTTC.

The V and J genes are TRBV5-1 and TRBJ2-7; the D gene is possibly TRBD2 (6 bases). Germline CDR1 is SGHRS and CDR2 is YFSETQ. The V and J ends lost 4 bases and 6 bases respectively, with 20 bases between them. The CDR3 runs to 15 residues. CDR3 sequence (DNA): TGCGCCAGCAGCATGGGGTCCGGGGAGGTAAGCGAGCAGTACTTC. Its translation: CASSMGSGEVSEQYF.

This clone was detected once. The chain joins TRBV18 to TRBJ2-3; 7 nucleotides agree with TRBD2. With 1 base clipped from V and 2 bases from J, the junction kept 3 bases outside the gene matches. This CDR3 spans 15 amino acids. Germline V lookup: CDR1 KGHSH, CDR2 LQKENI. This CDR3 reads CASSPRGGNTDTQYF. As DNA, the CDR3 is TGTGCCAGCTCACCACGCGGGGGAAACACAGATACGCAGTATTTT.

This clone was detected a few times. The rearrangement uses TRBV6-1 and TRBJ1-2; D is ambiguous. The CDR3 is made up of 15 amino acids. Germline values: CDR1 MNHNS, CDR2 SASEGT. Trimming stripped 2 bases from V and 4 bases from J, with 14 bases between. The CDR3 loop is CASSESADISYGYTF. The CDR3 DNA reads as TGTGCCAGCAGTGAATCCGCGGATATATCCTATGGCTACACCTTC.

The rearrangement uses TRBV7-9 and TRBJ1-1; possible D gene TRBD1, 6 bases. This CDR3 region has 16 residues. CDR1 and CDR2 from the germline V gene are SEHNR and FQNEAQ (reference sequence). V dropped 1 base and J dropped 1 base, with 13 bases sitting between them. As DNA, the CDR3 is TGTGCCAGCAGCTTAGAGGACGGACAGCGGAACACTGAAGCTTTCTTT. This codes for CASSLEDGQRNTEAFF.

The rearrangement uses TRBV6-1 and TRBJ2-7; 8 bases agree with TRBD1. This CDR3 region has 15 residues. Looked up from germline, CDR1 is MNHNS and CDR2 is SASEGT. With V trimmed by 0 bases and J by 3 bases, 4 bases remained unmatched. CDR3 sequence: CASSEAHGTGYEQYF. In DNA, the CDR3 is TGTGCCAGCAGTGAAGCCCACGGGACAGGCTACGAGCAGTACTTC.

This clone came up once. This sample also contains other DNA sequences that code for the same CDR3. V is TRBV6-5 and J is TRBJ1-5, with D hard to call. CDR1 MNHEY and CDR2 SVGAGI come from the germline V gene. The germline V and J ends were trimmed by 5 bases and 2 bases, with 10 bases remaining between them. The CDR3 length is 14 residues. This CDR3 is CASSTRLGNQPQHF. The CDR3 nucleotides are TGTGCCAGCAGTACTCGACTGGGCAATCAGCCCCAGCATTTT.

This clone was observed a few times. The chain combines TRBV10-2 with TRBJ2-3; 8 positions agree with TRBD2. The CDR3 is made up of 15 amino acids. Germline CDR1 reads WSHSY; CDR2 reads SAAADI. The junction had 11 bases not matched to a gene; V was cut back by 6 bases and J by 6 bases. In DNA form, the CDR3 reads TGCGCCAGCAGAGATTCTAGCGGGTTCGATGATACGCAGTATTTT. The encoded protein is CASRDSSGFDDTQYF.

The rearrangement uses TRBV11-2 and TRBJ1-1; the D is unclear. Germline CDR1 SGHAT, CDR2 FQNNGV. V was shortened by 2 bases and J by 1 base, with 14 bases between the two germline ends. This CDR3 region has 16 residues. This chain's CDR3 is CASSLLGGDGNTEAFF. CDR3 nucleotide sequence: TGTGCCAGCAGCTTACTGGGAGGAGATGGGAACACTGAAGCTTTCTTT.

This rearrangement joins TRBV27 to TRBJ2-7; 10 positions agree with TRBD1. The CDR3 is 15 residues long. The J segment lost 4 bases and the V segment lost 6 bases, leaving 9 bases of the junction unmatched. The germline gives CDR1 MNHEY, CDR2 SMNVEV (reference sequence). The CDR3 region has the DNA TGTGCCAGCAGATCCGACAGGGGGCCGTATTACGAGCAGTACTTC. Encoded protein: CASRSDRGPYYEQYF.

The chain links TRBV28 to TRBJ1-2; D unclear. CDR3 size: 16 residues. CDR1 and CDR2 from the germline V gene are MDHEN and SYDVKM. V was pared by 7 bases and J by 4 bases, with 22 bases between. The CDR3 DNA sequence: TGTGCCAGCAATACCGCGGACGGAGGACTACGCTATGGCTACACCTTC. Translating it yields CASNTADGGLRYGYTF.

This sequence joins TRBV5-1 and TRBJ1-3; no definite D call. In germline, CDR1 is SGHRS, CDR2 YFSETQ. The V end was cut by 10 bases, the J end by 10 bases, with 12 bases between. The CDR3 has 10 amino acids. The CDR3 loop is CARTWSTIYF. In nucleotides, the CDR3 is TGCGCCCGAACGTGGAGTACCATATATTTT. Supplemented by reference TRBV5-1 and TRBJ1-3, the full variable domain reads KAGVTQTPRYLIKTRGQQVTLSCSPISGHRSVSWYQQTPGQGLQFLFEYFSETQRNKGNFPGRFSGRQFSNSRSEMNVSTLELGDSALYLCARTWSTIYFGEGSWLTVV.

The rearrangement uses TRBV7-9 and TRBJ2-3; D remains unclear. V lost 4 bases and J 2 bases, leaving 16 bases between the germline ends. This CDR3 contains 16 residues. Germline lookup yields CDR1 SEHNR and CDR2 FQNEAQ (reference sequence). CDR3 sequence (DNA): TGTGCCAGCAGCTATCCCGGTTCTCGCTTCACAGATACGCAGTATTTT. It specifies CASSYPGSRFTDTQYF.

This clone was counted between two and nine times. Here the CDR3 DNA reads TGCGCCAGCAGTCTGATAGCGGCCTCTTACAATGAGCAGTTCTTC. Translating it yields CASSLIAASYNEQFF. The chain is built from TRBV5-1 and TRBJ2-1; tentatively, D is TRBD2 (6 bases). Germline CDR1 SGHRS, CDR2 YFSETQ. Trimming stripped 5 bases from V and 4 bases from J, with 16 bases between. The CDR3 loop spans 15 amino acids.

The CDR3 coding sequence is TGCGCCAGCAGCCAAGATCGAGGGACAGGGCCAACCATATATTTT. Translation: CASSQDRGTGPTIYF. This chain joins TRBV4-3 and TRBJ1-3; 9 bases are shared with TRBD1. This CDR3 is 15 amino acids long. The V and J ends lost 0 bases and 10 bases, in that order; junction bases with no gene match: 7. Germline V gives CDR1 LGHNA, CDR2 YSLEER.